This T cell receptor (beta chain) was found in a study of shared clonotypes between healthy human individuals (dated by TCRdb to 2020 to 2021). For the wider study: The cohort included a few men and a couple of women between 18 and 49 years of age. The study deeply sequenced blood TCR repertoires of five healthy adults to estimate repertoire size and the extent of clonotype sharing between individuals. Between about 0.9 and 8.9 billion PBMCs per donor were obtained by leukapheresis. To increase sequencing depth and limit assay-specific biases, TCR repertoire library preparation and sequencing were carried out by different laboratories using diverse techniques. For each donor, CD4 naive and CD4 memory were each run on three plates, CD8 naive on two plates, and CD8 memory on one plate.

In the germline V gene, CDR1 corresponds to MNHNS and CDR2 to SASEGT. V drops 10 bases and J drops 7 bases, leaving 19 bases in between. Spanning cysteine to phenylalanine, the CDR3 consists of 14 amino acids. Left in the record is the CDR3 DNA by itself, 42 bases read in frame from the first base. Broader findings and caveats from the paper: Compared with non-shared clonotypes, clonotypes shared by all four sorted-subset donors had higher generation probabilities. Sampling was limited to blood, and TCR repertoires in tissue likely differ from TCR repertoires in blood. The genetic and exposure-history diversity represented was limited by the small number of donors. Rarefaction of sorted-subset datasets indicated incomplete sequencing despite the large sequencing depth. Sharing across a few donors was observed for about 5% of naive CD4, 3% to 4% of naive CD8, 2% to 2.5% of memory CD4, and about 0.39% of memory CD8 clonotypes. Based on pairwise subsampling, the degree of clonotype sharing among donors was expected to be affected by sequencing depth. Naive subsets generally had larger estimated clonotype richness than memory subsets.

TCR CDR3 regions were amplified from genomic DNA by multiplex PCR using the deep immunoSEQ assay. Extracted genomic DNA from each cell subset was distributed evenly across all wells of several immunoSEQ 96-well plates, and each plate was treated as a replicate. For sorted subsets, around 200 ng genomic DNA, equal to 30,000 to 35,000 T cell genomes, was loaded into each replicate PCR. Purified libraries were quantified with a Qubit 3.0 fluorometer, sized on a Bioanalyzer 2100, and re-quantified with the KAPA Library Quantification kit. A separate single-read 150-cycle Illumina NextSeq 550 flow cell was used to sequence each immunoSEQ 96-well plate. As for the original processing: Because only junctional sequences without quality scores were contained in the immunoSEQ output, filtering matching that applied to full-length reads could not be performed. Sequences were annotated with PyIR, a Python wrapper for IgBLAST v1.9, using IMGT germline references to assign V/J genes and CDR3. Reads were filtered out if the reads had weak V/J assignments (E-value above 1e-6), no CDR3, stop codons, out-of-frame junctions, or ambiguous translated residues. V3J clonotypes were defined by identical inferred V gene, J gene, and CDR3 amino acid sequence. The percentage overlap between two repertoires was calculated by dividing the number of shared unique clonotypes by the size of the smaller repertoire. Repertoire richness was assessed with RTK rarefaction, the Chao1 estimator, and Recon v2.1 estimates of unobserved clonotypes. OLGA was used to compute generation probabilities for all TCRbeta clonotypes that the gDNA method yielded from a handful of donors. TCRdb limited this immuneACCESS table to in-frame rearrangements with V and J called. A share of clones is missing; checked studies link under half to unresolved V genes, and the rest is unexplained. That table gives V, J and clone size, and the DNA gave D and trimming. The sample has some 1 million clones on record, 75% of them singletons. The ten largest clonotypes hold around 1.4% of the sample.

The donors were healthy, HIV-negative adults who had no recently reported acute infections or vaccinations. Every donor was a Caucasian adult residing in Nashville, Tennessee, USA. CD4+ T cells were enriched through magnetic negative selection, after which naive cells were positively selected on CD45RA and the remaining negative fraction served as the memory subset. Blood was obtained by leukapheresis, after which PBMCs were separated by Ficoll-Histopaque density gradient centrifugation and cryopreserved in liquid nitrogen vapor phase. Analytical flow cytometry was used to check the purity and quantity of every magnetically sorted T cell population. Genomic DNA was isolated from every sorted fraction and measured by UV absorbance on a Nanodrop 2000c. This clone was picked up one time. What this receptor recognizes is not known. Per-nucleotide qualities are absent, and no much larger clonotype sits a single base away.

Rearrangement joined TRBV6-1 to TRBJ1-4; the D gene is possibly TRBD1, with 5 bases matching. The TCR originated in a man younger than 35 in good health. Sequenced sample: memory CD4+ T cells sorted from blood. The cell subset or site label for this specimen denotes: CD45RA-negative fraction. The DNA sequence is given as TGTGCCACCAGCAAGCCCGGGACTGGTGAAAAACTGTTTTTT. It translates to CATSKPGTGEKLFF.